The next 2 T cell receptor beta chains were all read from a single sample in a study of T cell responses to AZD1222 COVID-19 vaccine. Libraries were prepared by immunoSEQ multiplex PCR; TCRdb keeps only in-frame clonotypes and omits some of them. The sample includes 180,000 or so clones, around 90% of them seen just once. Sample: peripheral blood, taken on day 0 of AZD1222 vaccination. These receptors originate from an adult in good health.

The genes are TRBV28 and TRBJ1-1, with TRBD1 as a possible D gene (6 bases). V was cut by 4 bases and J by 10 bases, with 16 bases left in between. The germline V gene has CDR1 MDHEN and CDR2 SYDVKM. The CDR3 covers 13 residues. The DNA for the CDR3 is TGTGCCAGCAGTTCCTACCAGGGGAGGGGAGCTTTCTTT. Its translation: CASSSYQGRGAFF.

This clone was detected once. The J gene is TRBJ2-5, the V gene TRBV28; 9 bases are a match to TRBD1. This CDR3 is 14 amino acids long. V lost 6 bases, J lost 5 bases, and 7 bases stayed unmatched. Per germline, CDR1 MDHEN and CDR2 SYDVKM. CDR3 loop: CASSTTGGLETQYF. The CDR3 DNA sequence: TGTGCCAGCAGCACCACAGGGGGCCTGGAGACCCAGTACTTC.